The text below deals with one T cell receptor beta chain. This CDR3 contains 16 residues. Germline assignment: CDR1 SGHRS and CDR2 YFSETQ. V was trimmed by 4 bases and J by 5 bases, leaving 22 bases between them. TCRdb analysed the RT-PCR reads with MiXCR anew, one entry per CDR3 protein. Of about 680,000 distinct CDR3 sequences in the sample, 12% to 15% are singletons; the top ten hold just over 3.5%. V and J are TRBV5-1 and TRBJ2-7; perhaps D is TRBD1 or TRBD2 (5 bases each). The TCR comes from a female donor in good health, serving as a healthy control. The source material was memory CD4+ T cells from blood. The CDR3 DNA reads TGCGCCAGCAGCCCTTTCAGGGCTAGCAACGCCGACGAGCAGTACTTC. This encodes CASSPFRASNADEQYF.